This entry lists 12 T cell receptor beta chains sequenced from one sample in a study of cytomegalovirus exposure and HLA in healthy donors. Method: immunoSEQ multiplex PCR; TCRdb's copy keeps in-frame clones and lacks some. The sample shows more than 90,000 clones, about nine tenths of them seen only once. The sequencing input was PBMCs. These receptors were taken from a man aged 18 to 35 in good health and CMV-seronegative.

The chain couples TRBV2 to TRBJ2-2; 7 nucleotides line up with TRBD1. Germline assignment: CDR1 SNHLY and CDR2 FYNNEI. The ends lost 6 bases at V and 6 bases at J; junction bases unmatched: 7. The CDR3 loop spans 14 amino acids. The CDR3 sequence is CASSAVQGAGELFF. CDR3 nucleotide sequence: TGTGCCAGCAGCGCTGTTCAGGGGGCCGGGGAGCTGTTTTTT. Drawing the rest from reference TRBV2 and TRBJ2-2, the complete variable domain is EPEVTQTPSHQVTQMGQEVILRCVPISNHLYFYWYRQILGQKVEFLVSFYNNEISEKSEIFDDQFSVERPDGSNFTLKIRSTKLEDSAMYFCASSAVQGAGELFFGEGSRLTVL.

This clone was recorded once. The rearrangement joins TRBV19 to TRBJ2-1; D is undetermined. This CDR3 comprises 12 residues. CDR1 is LNHDA, CDR2 SQIVND, per germline (reference sequence). Trimming left V 5 bases short and J 3 bases short, with 5 bases between. The CDR3 sequence: CASSVSYNEQFF. CDR3 DNA: TGTGCCAGTAGTGTTAGCTACAATGAGCAGTTCTTC.

This chain links TRBV9 with TRBJ1-2; D unclear. The germline CDR1 and CDR2 sequences are SGDLS and YYNGEE. Trimming took off 5 bases at V and 4 bases at J, with 18 bases between the two ends. The CDR3 consists of 15 residues. CDR3 sequence (DNA): TGTGCCAGCAGTAAAACGGCCCCGGAGGCCTATGGCTACACCTTC. It translates to CASSKTAPEAYGYTF.

This chain connects TRBV4-1 to TRBJ2-1, with 9 bases matching TRBD1. CDR1 is MGHRA and CDR2 is YSYEKL in the germline V gene. The trim removed 3 bases at V and 4 bases at J, leaving 13 bases unmatched. This CDR3 region has 18 residues. The CDR3 DNA is TGCGCCAGCAGCCAGCCGAGGTCGGGACAGGGCCATTACAATGAGCAGTTCTTC. Translated: CASSQPRSGQGHYNEQFF.

The J gene is TRBJ2-5, the V gene TRBV7-2; D perhaps matches TRBD2 (6 bases). CDR3 length: 15 amino acids. V lost 1 base, J lost 3 bases, and 12 bases lay in between. The V gene's germline CDR1 is SGHTA and CDR2 FQGNSA. The CDR3 here is CASSLVGLVKETQYF. Written as DNA, the CDR3 is TGTGCCAGCAGCTTAGTGGGACTTGTTAAAGAGACCCAGTACTTC.

The gene calls are TRBV10-3 and TRBJ1-4; D is perhaps TRBD1 (5 bases). The V and J ends lost 8 bases and 8 bases respectively, with 15 bases between them. Germline V gene data show CDR1 as ENHRY and CDR2 as SYGVKD. This CDR3 comprises 13 residues. CDR3 residues: CAIGGGTQEKLFF. For the CDR3, the DNA is TGTGCCATCGGAGGAGGGACGCAGGAAAAACTGTTTTTT.

This clone was detected only once. The V and J genes are TRBV20-1 and TRBJ2-1; D unresolved. Trimming removed 1 base from V and 6 bases from J, with 4 bases in between. Germline loops: CDR1 DFQATT, CDR2 SNEGSKA (reference sequence). The CDR3 has 11 residues. The CDR3 DNA reads TGCAGTGCTAGAGGGCTCAATGAGCAGTTCTTC. Protein: CSARGLNEQFF.

V and J are TRBV19 and TRBJ2-1, with TRBD2 as a possible D gene (6 bases). The CDR3 is 16 residues long. Deletions cut 3 bases from V and 2 bases from J, with 14 bases between. From germline, CDR1 is LNHDA and CDR2 SQIVND (reference sequence). CDR3 in DNA: TGTGCCAGTAGTATTCGAGGAGGGGATCCCTACAATGAGCAGTTCTTC. Residues: CASSIRGGDPYNEQFF.

This chain connects TRBV5-1 to TRBJ2-3, with 7 bases aligning to TRBD2. With V trimmed by 2 bases and J by 0 bases, 6 bases remained unmatched. The germline V gene has CDR1 SGHRS and CDR2 YFSETQ. This CDR3 has 16 amino acids. The CDR3 here is CASSFSSGASTDTQYF. In DNA form, the CDR3 reads TGCGCCAGCAGCTTCTCTAGCGGAGCTAGCACAGATACGCAGTATTTT.

The V call is TRBV6-1, the J call TRBJ2-7; the D gene is possibly TRBD2 (6 bases). The V end lost 3 bases, the J end lost 2 bases, and 11 bases lay between the germline ends. Germline V CDR1 and CDR2: MNHNS, SASEGT. This CDR3 contains 14 residues. The chain's CDR3 is CASSEEGPTYEQYF. In DNA form, the CDR3 reads TGTGCCAGCAGTGAGGAGGGACCTACCTACGAGCAGTACTTC.

The V gene is TRBV6-4, the J gene TRBJ2-7, with 10 bases that match TRBD2. There are 17 residues in the CDR3. Unmatched junction bases numbered 7, after V lost 0 bases and J lost 2 bases. In germline, CDR1 is MRHNA, CDR2 SNTAGT. CDR3 sequence: CASSDSNVAGGPYEQYF. In nucleotides, the CDR3 is TGTGCCAGCAGTGACTCGAATGTAGCGGGGGGCCCCTACGAGCAGTACTTC.

The chain joins TRBV5-1 to TRBJ2-5; perhaps TRBD1 as D (6 bases). The germline V gene has CDR1 SGHRS and CDR2 YFSETQ. The CDR3 covers 14 residues. V lost 6 bases to trimming and J lost 0 bases, with 12 bases between them. CDR3 DNA: TGCGCCAGCACCCGGACAGCGTACCAAGAGACCCAGTACTTC. As protein: CASTRTAYQETQYF.